This T cell receptor beta chain comes out of a study of T cells in Graves' hyperthyroidism and ophthalmopathy. A Clinical Activity Score of at least 3, a NOSPECS grade of at least 4 and a duration under 3 months were recorded in the ophthalmopathy patients. Not enrolled were patients with uncontrolled infection, other autoimmune disease, pregnancy or lactation. The J segment lost 6 bases and the V segment lost 3 bases, leaving 10 bases of the junction unmatched. Germline CDR1 and CDR2: GTSNPN and SVGIG (reference sequence). The CDR3 spans 14 residues. The source material, RNA transcripts, was used to amplify TCR beta CDR3 regions. An initial round of RT-PCR targeting the TCR CDR3 relied on the HTBI primer set. TCRdb reprocessed the multiplex PCR reads via MiXCR and lists one record per CDR3 protein. The repertoire holds fewer than 500,000 distinct CDR3 sequences, around 15% seen once, with 20% in the top ten.

Overall study results and limits: A 13 V-J model separated ophthalmopathy from stable hyperthyroidism.

In regard to this clonotype: Its antigen remains unknown.

The gene calls are TRBV30 and TRBJ1-1; 7 nucleotides match TRBD1. The TCR sequence derives from a woman aged 25-40 years with Graves' ophthalmopathy. The sequenced sample consisted of blood. CDR3 loop: CAWRLLTGWPEAFF. For the CDR3, the DNA is TGTGCCTGGAGGCTATTGACAGGGTGGCCTGAAGCTTTCTTT.